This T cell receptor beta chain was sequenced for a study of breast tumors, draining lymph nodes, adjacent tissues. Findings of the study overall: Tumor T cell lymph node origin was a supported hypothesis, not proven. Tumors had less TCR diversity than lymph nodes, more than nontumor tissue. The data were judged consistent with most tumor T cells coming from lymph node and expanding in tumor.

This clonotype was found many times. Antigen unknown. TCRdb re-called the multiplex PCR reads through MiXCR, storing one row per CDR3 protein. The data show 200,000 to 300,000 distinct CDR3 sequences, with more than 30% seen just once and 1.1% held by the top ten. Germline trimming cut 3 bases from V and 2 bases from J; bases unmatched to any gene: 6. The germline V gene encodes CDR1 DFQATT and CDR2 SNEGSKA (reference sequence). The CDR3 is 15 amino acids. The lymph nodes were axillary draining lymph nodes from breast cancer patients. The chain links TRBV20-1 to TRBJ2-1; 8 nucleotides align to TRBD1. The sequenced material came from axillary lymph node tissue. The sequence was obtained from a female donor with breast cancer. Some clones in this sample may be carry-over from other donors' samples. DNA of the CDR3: TGCAGTGCTAGGCCCGGGACAGGCACCTACAATGAGCAGTTCTTC. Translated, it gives CSARPGTGTYNEQFF.